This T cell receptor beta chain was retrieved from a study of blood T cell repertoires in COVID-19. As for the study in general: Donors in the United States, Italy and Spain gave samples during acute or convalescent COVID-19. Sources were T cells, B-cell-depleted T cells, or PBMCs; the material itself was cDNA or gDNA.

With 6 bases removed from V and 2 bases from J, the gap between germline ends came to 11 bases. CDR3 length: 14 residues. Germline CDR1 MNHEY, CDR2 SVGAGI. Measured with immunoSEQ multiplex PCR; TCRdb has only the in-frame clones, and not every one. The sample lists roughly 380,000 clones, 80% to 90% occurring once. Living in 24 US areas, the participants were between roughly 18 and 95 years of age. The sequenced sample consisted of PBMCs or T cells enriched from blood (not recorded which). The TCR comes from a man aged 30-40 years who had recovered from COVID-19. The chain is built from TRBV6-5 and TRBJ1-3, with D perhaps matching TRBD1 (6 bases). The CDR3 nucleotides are TGTGCCAGCAGCGTACAGGGAACTGGAAACACCATATATTTT. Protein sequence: CASSVQGTGNTIYF.